Below are 18 T cell receptor beta chains sequenced from a single sample in a study of T-cell memory formation after mild COVID-19. Each CDR3 protein is one row after TCRdb ran MiXCR on the 5' RACE reads. Found here are around 400,000 distinct CDR3 sequences, roughly 24% of them singletons; the top ten hold 7.5% to 10%. The specimen was PBMCs or a T cell subset sorted from them (not recorded which). The source is an adult woman who had mild COVID-19 (a few samples of this study predate the infection). Cell type and time point are not known.

The DNA of the CDR3 is TGCAGTGCCTTAAGTAGCGGGATCGGGGCGAATGAGCAGTTCTTC. This codes for CSALSSGIGANEQFF. V gene TRBV20-1 combines with J gene TRBJ2-1; 8 bases agree with TRBD2. The V and J ends lost 6 bases and 7 bases, in that order; junction bases with no gene match: 14. This CDR3 is built from 15 residues. Germline-derived CDR1 and CDR2 are DFQATT and SNEGSKA (reference sequence).

This sequence joins TRBV7-2 and TRBJ2-3; D is possibly TRBD1 or TRBD2 (5 bases each). The germline CDR1 and CDR2 sequences are SGHTA and FQGNSA. V was pared by 2 bases and J by 4 bases, with 22 bases between. The CDR3 has 18 amino acids. This CDR3 is CASSLTRDHPKGSDTQYF. CDR3 coding DNA: TGTGCCAGCAGCTTAACCCGGGACCACCCCAAGGGGTCAGATACGCAGTATTTT.

CDR3: CSASRLIAVYNEQFF. As DNA, the CDR3 is TGCAGTGCCTCCCGGTTAATAGCGGTATACAATGAGCAGTTCTTC. This rearrangement joins TRBV20-1 to TRBJ2-1; a possible D gene is TRBD2 (6 bases). CDR3 size: 15 residues. Between the trimmed V and J ends, which lost 6 bases and 4 bases, there was a span of 19 bases. Looked up from germline, CDR1 is DFQATT and CDR2 is SNEGSKA (reference sequence).

This clonotype was observed a few times. The chain recombines TRBV18 with TRBJ2-7; D is unclear. The CDR3 runs 17 residues. The V gene lost 1 base and the J gene lost 1 base, with 17 bases spanning the gap. Germline V gene lookup returns CDR1 KGHSH and CDR2 LQKENI. The CDR3 spells CASSPQLHQVGSYEQYF. CDR3 bases: TGTGCCAGCTCACCACAACTACACCAGGTTGGTTCCTACGAGCAGTACTTC.

The chain recombines TRBV7-9 with TRBJ2-7; D not resolved. The CDR3 is 15 amino acids. V shed 6 bases and J shed 2 bases, with 17 bases lying between them. The germline gives CDR1 SEHNR, CDR2 FQNEAQ (reference sequence). The CDR3 is CASSSRPGPTYEQYF. DNA of the CDR3: TGTGCCAGCAGTTCACGTCCGGGCCCTACCTACGAGCAGTACTTC. Combining the CDR3 with reference TRBV7-9 and TRBJ2-7 gives the whole variable domain DTGVSQNPRHKITKRGQNVTFRCDPISEHNRLYWYRQTLGQGPEFLTYFQNEAQLEKSRLLSDRFSAERPKGSFSTLEIQRTEQGDSAMYLCASSSRPGPTYEQYFGPGTRLTVT.

This clonotype came up a few times. This chain uses TRBV12-3 or TRBV12-4 with TRBJ2-3; maybe TRBD2 (6 bases). CDR3 length: 14 residues. Trimming stripped 2 bases from V and 2 bases from J, with 8 bases between. CDR3 sequence: CASSLPGATDTQYF. In DNA, the CDR3 is TGTGCCAGCAGTTTACCGGGAGCCACAGATACGCAGTATTTT.

The chain joins TRBV5-5 to TRBJ2-7; a weak D match, TRBD1 (5 bases). The CDR3 contains 13 residues. Germline-derived CDR1 and CDR2 are SGHKS and YYEKEE (reference sequence). V lost 4 bases, J lost 6 bases, and 14 bases lay in between. CDR3 bases: TGTGCCAGCAGCAAGGTCAGGGCTCCCGAGCAGTACTTC. Translating gives CASSKVRAPEQYF.

In its sample, this clonotype was seen a few times. The chain employs TRBV20-1 and TRBJ2-1; TRBD1 aligns across 7 bases. V was clipped by 5 bases and J by 4 bases; unmatched bases: 14. The germline V gene has CDR1 DFQATT and CDR2 SNEGSKA (reference sequence). The CDR3 is 16 amino acids. The CDR3 reads CSALSTGTERYNEQFF. The DNA of the CDR3 is TGCAGTGCTCTCTCGACCGGGACAGAGAGATACAATGAGCAGTTCTTC.

The V call is TRBV10-3, the J call TRBJ2-5; TRBD1 is a possible D gene (5 bases). Germline V gives CDR1 ENHRY, CDR2 SYGVKD. The CDR3 has 14 amino acids. V lost 5 bases to trimming and J lost 2 bases, with 12 bases between them. CDR3 loop: CAISKDTGQETQYF. In DNA form, the CDR3 reads TGTGCCATCAGTAAGGACACAGGTCAAGAGACCCAGTACTTC.

Ten or more counts support this clonotype. The J gene is TRBJ2-5, the V gene TRBV9; 8 positions match TRBD1. Germline assignment: CDR1 SGDLS and CDR2 YYNGEE. Germline trimming cut 3 bases from V and 5 bases from J; bases unmatched to any gene: 9. This CDR3 spans 15 amino acids. Written as DNA, the CDR3 is TGTGCCAGCAGCGAGGAACAGGGGGGAGGTGAGACCCAGTACTTC. Translating it yields CASSEEQGGGETQYF.

This clonotype was seen a few times. V is TRBV7-2 and J is TRBJ1-1; a possible D gene is TRBD1 (5 bases). Germline CDR1 SGHTA, CDR2 FQGNSA. The ends were cut back, 0 bases at V and 1 base at J, with 9 bases in the middle. The CDR3 spans 15 residues. CDR3 protein: CASSLAETANTEAFF. CDR3 bases: TGTGCCAGCAGCTTAGCGGAGACAGCGAACACTGAAGCTTTCTTT.

The V and J genes are TRBV12-3 or TRBV12-4 and TRBJ1-1; D is unclear. This CDR3 is 12 amino acids long. The ends were cut back, 5 bases at V and 7 bases at J, with 11 bases in the middle. The CDR3 region is CASSPPGSEAFF. The CDR3 coding sequence is TGTGCCAGCAGTCCGCCGGGCAGTGAAGCTTTCTTT.

This clonotype appeared a few times. The J gene is TRBJ1-6, the V gene TRBV3-1, with D possibly matching TRBD1 (5 bases). V lost 1 base and J lost 7, with 8 bases in between. CDR1 and CDR2 from the germline V gene are LGHDT and YNNKEL (reference sequence). CDR3 size: 14 residues. CDR3 sequence: CASSQGGGNSPLHF. Written as DNA, the CDR3 is TGTGCCAGCAGCCAAGGCGGGGGGAATTCACCCCTCCACTTT.

This clonotype showed up just a few times. V gene TRBV5-1 combines with J gene TRBJ1-2; D call uncertain. Trimming took 0 bases from V and 5 from J, leaving 11 bases between them. This CDR3 has 14 residues. The germline CDR1 and CDR2 sequences are SGHRS and YFSETQ. As DNA, the CDR3 is TGCGCCAGCAGCTTGGCCATCTCTGGGTATGGCTACACCTTC. Its translation is CASSLAISGYGYTF.

This clonotype was seen only a few times. The J gene is TRBJ2-7, the V gene TRBV12-3 or TRBV12-4; the match to TRBD2 covers 10 bases. The CDR3 is made up of 12 amino acids. V was clipped by 5 bases and J by 6 bases; unmatched bases: 1. CDR3: CASSGLAAEQYF. CDR3 coding DNA: TGTGCCAGCAGTGGACTAGCGGCCGAGCAGTACTTC.

This CDR3 is CASSFFGTGTVYGYTF. As DNA, the CDR3 is TGTGCCAGCAGCTTTTTCGGAACGGGGACAGTTTATGGCTACACCTTC. J is TRBJ1-2 and V is TRBV5-6; 7 bases match TRBD1. V lost 2 bases to trimming and J lost 5 bases; unmatched junction nucleotides: 12. Germline CDR1 SGHDT, CDR2 YYEEEE. CDR3 size: 16 residues.

The chain combines TRBV2 with TRBJ2-3, with a tentative D call TRBD2 (5 bases). Trimming removed 6 bases from V and 2 bases from J, with 30 bases in between. CDR1 SNHLY and CDR2 FYNNEI come from the germline V gene. CDR3 size: 20 residues. The CDR3 DNA sequence: TGTGCCAGCAGCCACGACCCGGATGACGAGGGAGCGGAGGCCACAGATACGCAGTATTTT. Translating gives CASSHDPDDEGAEATDTQYF.

This clonotype has more than one count but fewer than ten. J is TRBJ2-1 and V is TRBV29-1, with 9 bases fitting TRBD1. Trimming removed 7 bases from V and 7 bases from J; junction bases left unmatched: 8. The length of the CDR3 is 13 residues. From germline, CDR1 is SQVTM and CDR2 ANQGSEA. In nucleotides, the CDR3 is TGCAGCGCTCCTAGACAGGGGGAAAATGAGCAGTTCTTC. As protein: CSAPRQGENEQFF.